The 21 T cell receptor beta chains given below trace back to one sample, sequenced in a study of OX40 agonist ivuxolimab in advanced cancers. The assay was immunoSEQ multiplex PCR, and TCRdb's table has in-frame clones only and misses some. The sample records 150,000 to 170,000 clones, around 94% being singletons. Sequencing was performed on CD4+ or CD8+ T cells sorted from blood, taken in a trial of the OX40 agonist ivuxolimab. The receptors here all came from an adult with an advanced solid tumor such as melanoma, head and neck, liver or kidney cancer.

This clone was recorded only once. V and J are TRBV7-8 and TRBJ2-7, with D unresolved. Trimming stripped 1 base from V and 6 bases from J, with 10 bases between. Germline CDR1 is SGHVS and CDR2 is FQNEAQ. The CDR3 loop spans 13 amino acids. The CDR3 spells CASSLGVGGEQYF. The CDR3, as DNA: TGTGCCAGCAGCTTAGGGGTCGGCGGCGAGCAGTACTTC. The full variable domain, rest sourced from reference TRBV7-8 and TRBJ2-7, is GAGVSQSPRYKVAKRGQDVALRCDPISGHVSLFWYQQALGQGPEFLTYFQNEAQLDKSGLPSDRFFAERPEGSVSTLKIQRTQQEDSAVYLCASSLGVGGEQYFGPGTRLTVT.

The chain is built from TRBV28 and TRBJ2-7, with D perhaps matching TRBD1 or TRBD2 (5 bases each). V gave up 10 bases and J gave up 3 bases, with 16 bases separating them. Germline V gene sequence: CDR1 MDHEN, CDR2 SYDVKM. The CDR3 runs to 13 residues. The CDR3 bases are TGTGCCACCAAGGGACCTTTATACTACGAGCAGTACTTC. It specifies CATKGPLYYEQYF. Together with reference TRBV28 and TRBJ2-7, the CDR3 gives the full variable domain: DVKVTQSSRYLVKRTGEKVFLECVQDMDHENMFWYRQDPGLGLRLIYFSYDVKMKEKGDIPEGYSVSREKKERFSLILESASTNQTSMYLCATKGPLYYEQYFGPGTRLTVT.

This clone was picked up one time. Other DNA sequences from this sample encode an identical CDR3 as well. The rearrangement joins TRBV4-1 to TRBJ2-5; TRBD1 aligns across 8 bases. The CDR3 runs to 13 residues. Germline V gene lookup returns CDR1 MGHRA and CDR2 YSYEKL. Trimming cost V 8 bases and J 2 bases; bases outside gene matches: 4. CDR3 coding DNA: TGCGCCAGCGCCAGGGGGCCACAAGAGACCCAGTACTTC. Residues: CASARGPQETQYF.

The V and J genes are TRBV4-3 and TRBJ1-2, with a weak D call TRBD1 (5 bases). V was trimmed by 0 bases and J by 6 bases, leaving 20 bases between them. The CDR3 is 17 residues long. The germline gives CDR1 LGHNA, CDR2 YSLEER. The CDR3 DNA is TGCGCCAGCAGCCAAGAAGCTTTGGCAGGGCCGAGGGATGGCTACACCTTC. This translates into CASSQEALAGPRDGYTF.

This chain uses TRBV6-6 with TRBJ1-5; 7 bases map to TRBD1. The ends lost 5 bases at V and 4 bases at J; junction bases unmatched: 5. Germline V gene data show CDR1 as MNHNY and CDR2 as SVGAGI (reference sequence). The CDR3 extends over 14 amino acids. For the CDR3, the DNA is TGTGCCAGCAGTCCACAGGGGAGAAATCAGCCCCAGCATTTT. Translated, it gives CASSPQGRNQPQHF.

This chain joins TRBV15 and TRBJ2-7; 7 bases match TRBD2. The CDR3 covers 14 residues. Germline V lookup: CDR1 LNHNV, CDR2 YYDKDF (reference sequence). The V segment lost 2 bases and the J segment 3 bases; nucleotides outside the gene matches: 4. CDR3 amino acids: CATSRFGDYYEQYF. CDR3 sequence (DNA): TGTGCCACCAGCAGATTTGGGGACTACTACGAGCAGTACTTC.

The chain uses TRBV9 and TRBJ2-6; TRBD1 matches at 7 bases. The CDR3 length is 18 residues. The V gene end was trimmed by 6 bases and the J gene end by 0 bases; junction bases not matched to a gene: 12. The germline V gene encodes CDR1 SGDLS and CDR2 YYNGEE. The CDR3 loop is CASTLRTGAGSGANVLTF. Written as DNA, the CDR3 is TGTGCCAGCACCCTTAGAACAGGGGCGGGCTCTGGGGCCAACGTCCTGACTTTC.

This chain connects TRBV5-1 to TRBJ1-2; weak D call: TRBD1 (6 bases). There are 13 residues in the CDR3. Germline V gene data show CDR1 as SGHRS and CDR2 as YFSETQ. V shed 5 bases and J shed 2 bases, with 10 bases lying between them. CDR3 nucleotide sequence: TGCGCCAGCAGTGGACAGCGAAACTATGGCTACACCTTC. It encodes CASSGQRNYGYTF.

This CDR3 is CAWLKGAVAAGANVLTF. The CDR3 bases are TGTGCCTGGTTGAAGGGGGCGGTGGCGGCTGGGGCCAACGTCCTGACTTTC. The rearrangement links TRBV30 to TRBJ2-6; 7 nucleotides align to TRBD1. Germline V gene data show CDR1 as GTSNPN and CDR2 as SVGIG (reference sequence). The CDR3 is 17 amino acids. The V segment lost 5 bases and the J segment 2 bases; nucleotides outside the gene matches: 12. The variable domain in full, with the rest retrieved from reference TRBV30 and TRBJ2-6, is SQTIHQWPATLVQPVGSPLSLECTVEGTSNPNLYWYRQAAGRGLQLLFYSVGIGQISSEVPQNLSASRPQDRQFILSSKKLLLSDSGFYLCAWLKGAVAAGANVLTFGAGSRLTVL.

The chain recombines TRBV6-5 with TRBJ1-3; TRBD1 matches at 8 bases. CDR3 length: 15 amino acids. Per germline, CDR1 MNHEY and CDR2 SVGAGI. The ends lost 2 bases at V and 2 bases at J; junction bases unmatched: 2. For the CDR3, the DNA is TGTGCCAGCAGTTACGCGGACAGGGCTGGAAACACCATATATTTT. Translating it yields CASSYADRAGNTIYF.

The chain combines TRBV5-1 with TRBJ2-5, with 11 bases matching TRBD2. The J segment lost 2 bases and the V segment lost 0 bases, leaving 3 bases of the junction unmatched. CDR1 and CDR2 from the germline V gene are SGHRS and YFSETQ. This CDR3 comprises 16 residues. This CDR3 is CASSLVLAGGQETQYF. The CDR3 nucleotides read TGCGCCAGCAGCTTGGTTCTAGCGGGAGGTCAAGAGACCCAGTACTTC.

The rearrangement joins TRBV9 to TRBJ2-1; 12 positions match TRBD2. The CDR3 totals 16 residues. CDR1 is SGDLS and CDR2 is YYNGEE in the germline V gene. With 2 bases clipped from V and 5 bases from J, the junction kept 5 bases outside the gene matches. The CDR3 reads CASSVRTSGVDNEQFF. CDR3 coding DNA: TGTGCCAGCAGCGTGAGGACTAGCGGGGTAGACAATGAGCAGTTCTTC.

The CDR3 spells CANQAGANYGYTF. The DNA of the CDR3 is TGTGCCAATCAGGCGGGGGCGAACTATGGCTACACCTTC. V usage is TRBV10-3 and J usage is TRBJ1-2; weak D call: TRBD1 (6 bases). The CDR3 is 13 amino acids. CDR1 ENHRY and CDR2 SYGVKD come from the germline V gene. Trimming took 10 bases from V and 2 from J, leaving 14 bases between them.

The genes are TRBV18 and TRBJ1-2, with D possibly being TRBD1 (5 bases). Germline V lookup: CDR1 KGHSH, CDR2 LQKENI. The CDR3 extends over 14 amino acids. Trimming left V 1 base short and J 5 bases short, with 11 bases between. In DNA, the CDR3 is TGTGCCAGCTCACCACGATCGGGGGGGTATGGCTACACCTTC. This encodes CASSPRSGGYGYTF.

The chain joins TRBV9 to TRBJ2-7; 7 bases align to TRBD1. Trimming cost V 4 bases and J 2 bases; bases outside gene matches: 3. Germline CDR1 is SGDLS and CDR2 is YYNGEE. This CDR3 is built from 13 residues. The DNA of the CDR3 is TGTGCCAGCAGCACCGGGACAGCCTACGAGCAGTACTTC. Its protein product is CASSTGTAYEQYF.

Written as DNA, the CDR3 is TGCGCCAGCAGTAAACGACAGGTTTGGGACGAGCAGTACTTC. Translation: CASSKRQVWDEQYF. The rearrangement uses TRBV10-1 and TRBJ2-7; TRBD1 is a possible D gene (6 bases). Per the germline V gene, CDR1 is WNHNN and CDR2 is SYGVQD (reference sequence). The CDR3 runs to 14 residues. The germline V and J ends were trimmed by 5 bases and 5 bases, with 16 bases remaining between them.

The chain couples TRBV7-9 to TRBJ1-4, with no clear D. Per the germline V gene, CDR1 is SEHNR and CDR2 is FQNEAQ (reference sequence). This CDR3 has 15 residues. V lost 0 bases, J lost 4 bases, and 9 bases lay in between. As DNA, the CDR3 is TGTGCCAGCAGCTTAGCGCTACAGAATAATGAAAAACTGTTTTTT. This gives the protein CASSLALQNNEKLFF.

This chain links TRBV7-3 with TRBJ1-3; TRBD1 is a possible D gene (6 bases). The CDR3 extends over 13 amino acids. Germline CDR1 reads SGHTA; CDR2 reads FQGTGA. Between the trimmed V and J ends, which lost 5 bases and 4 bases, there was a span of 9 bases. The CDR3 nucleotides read TGTGCCAGCAGCCTCCAGGGGGGAAACACCATATATTTT. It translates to CASSLQGGNTIYF.

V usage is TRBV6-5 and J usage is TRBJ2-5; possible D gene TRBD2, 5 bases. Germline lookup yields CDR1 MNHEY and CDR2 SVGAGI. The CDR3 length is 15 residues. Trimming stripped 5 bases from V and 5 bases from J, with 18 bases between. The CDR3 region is CASSPLGLGGETQYF. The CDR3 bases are TGTGCCAGCAGTCCCCTTGGGCTAGGCGGGGAGACCCAGTACTTC.

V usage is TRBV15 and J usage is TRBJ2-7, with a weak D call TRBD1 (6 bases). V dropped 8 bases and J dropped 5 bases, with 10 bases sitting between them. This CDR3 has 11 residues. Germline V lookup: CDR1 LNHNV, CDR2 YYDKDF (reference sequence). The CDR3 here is CATETGNEQYF. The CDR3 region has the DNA TGTGCCACCGAAACAGGGAACGAGCAGTACTTC. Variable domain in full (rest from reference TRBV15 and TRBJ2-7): DAMVIQNPRYQVTQFGKPVTLSCSQTLNHNVMYWYQQKSSQAPKLLFHYYDKDFNNEADTPDNFQSRRPNTSFCFLDIRSPGLGDTAMYLCATETGNEQYFGPGTRLTVT.

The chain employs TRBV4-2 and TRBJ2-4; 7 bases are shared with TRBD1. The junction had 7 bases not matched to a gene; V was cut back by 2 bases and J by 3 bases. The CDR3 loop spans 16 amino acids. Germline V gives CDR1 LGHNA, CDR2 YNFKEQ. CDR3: CASSQRTGENKNIQYF. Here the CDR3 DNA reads TGTGCCAGCAGCCAACGTACAGGGGAGAACAAAAACATTCAGTACTTC.